The present T cell receptor beta chain was sequenced within a study of T cell clonotyping in hematopoietic cell transplantation. As for the study in general: Cytoreduction preceded collection of pretransplant recipient samples. Whole-study results and caveats: Broader posttransplant TCR repertoire diversity was predicted by graft donor and pretransplant recipient Inverse Simpson Index values. Recipient TCR diversity dropped after transplant; expanded clonotypes rose from day 30 to 180.

Turning to this clone: Its antigen is unknown.

Germline CDR1 is MGHRA and CDR2 is YSYEKL. Trimming took off 0 bases at V and 7 bases at J, with 12 bases between the two ends. The CDR3 runs to 14 residues. Libraries were prepared by immunoSEQ multiplex PCR; TCRdb keeps only in-frame clonotypes and omits some of them. Here the sample spans tens of thousands of clones, 85% to 95% being singletons. Time point indicated: recipient sample about 28 days before transplant, after cytoreduction. Blood collection times were about day -28 and days 30, 100, 180 posttransplant. Sequenced here: peripheral blood mononuclear cells, sampled before stem cell transplant. This sequence originates from a man aged 35 to 55 with chronic myeloid leukemia. Some clones in this sample may be carry-over from other donors' samples. The chain links TRBV4-1 to TRBJ1-1; unclear D gene. CDR3 nucleotides: TGCGCCAGCAGCCAAGATTTCGTCCGGGGTGAAGCTTTCTTT. Translating it yields CASSQDFVRGEAFF.